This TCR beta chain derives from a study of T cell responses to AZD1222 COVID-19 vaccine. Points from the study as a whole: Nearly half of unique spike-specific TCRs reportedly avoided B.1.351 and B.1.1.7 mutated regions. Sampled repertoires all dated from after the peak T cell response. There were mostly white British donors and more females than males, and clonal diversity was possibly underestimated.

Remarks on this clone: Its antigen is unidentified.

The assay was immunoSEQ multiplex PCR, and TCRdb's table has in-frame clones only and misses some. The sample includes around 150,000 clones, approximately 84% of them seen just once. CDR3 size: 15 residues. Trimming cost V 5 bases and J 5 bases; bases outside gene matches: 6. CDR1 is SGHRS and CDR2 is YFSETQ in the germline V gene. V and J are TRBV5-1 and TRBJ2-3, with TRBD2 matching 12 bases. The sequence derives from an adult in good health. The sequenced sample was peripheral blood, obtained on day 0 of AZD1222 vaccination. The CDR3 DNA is TGCGCCAGCAGGCCGACTAGCGGGGGTTTAGATACGCAGTATTTT. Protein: CASRPTSGGLDTQYF.